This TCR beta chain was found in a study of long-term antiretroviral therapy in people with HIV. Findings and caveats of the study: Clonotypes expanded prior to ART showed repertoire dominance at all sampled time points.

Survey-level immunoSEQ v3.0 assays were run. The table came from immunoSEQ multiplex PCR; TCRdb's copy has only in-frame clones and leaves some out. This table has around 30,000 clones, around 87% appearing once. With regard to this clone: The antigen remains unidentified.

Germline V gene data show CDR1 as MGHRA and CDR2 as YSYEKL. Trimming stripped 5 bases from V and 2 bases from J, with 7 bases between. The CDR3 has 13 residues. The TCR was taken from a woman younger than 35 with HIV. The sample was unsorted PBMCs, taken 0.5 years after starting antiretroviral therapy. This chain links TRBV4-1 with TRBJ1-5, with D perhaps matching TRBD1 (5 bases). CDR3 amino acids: CASSSGRNQPQHF. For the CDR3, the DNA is TGCGCCAGCAGCTCAGGGCGCAATCAGCCCCAGCATTTT.